This T cell receptor beta chain was recovered during a study of blood T cell repertoires in COVID-19. Study as a whole: The origin of the acute and convalescent COVID-19 samples was the United States, Italy and Spain. PBMCs, B-cell-depleted T cells, or T cells provided the cDNA or gDNA that made up the material.

As processed by the authors: Reference gene primers were amplified, and this amplification served to estimate nucleated cell counts. Sequenced by immunoSEQ multiplex PCR; TCRdb stores in-frame clones only, minus some. V, J and clone size reflect that table, while D and trimming were determined from the DNA. This sample has hundreds of thousands of clones, with more than 75% found just once. Trimming removed 1 base at V and 8 bases at J, with 11 bases between. The CDR3 contains 13 residues. Germline V gene lookup returns CDR1 SGHTA and CDR2 FQGNSA. V and J are TRBV7-2 and TRBJ1-2; D is ambiguous. The sequencing sample was made of peripheral blood. This sequence was found in a woman aged 18-35 years who had recovered from COVID-19. CDR3 DNA: TGTGCCAGCAGCTTAGAACTGAGGGTAGGCTACACCTTC. This translates into CASSLELRVGYTF. The whole variable domain, remainder taken from reference TRBV7-2 and TRBJ1-2, is GAGVSQSPSNKVTEKGKDVELRCDPISGHTALYWYRQSLGQGLEFLIYFQGNSAPDKSGLPSDRFSAERTGGSVSTLTIQRTQQEDSAVYLCASSLELRVGYTFGSGTRLTVV.